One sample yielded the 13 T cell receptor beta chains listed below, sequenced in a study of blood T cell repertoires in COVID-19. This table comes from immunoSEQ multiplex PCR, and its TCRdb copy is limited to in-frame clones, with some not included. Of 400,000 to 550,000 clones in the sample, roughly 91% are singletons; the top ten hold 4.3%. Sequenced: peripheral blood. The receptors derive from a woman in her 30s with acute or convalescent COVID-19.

This chain's CDR3 is CASSYSKPNNEQFF. CDR3 coding DNA: TGTGCCAGCAGTTACTCTAAGCCGAACAATGAGCAGTTCTTC. The rearrangement uses TRBV6-5 and TRBJ2-1; D unresolved. This CDR3 has 14 amino acids. From germline, CDR1 is MNHEY and CDR2 SVGAGI. Trimming stripped 0 bases from V and 5 bases from J, with 8 bases between.

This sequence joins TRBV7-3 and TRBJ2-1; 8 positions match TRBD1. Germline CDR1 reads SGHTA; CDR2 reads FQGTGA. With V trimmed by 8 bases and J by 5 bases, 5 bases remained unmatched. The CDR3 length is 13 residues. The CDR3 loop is CASGQGLNNEQFF. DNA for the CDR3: TGTGCCAGCGGACAGGGTTTGAACAATGAGCAGTTCTTC. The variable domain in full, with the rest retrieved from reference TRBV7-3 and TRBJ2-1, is GAGVSQTPSNKVTEKGKYVELRCDPISGHTALYWYRQSLGQGPEFLIYFQGTGAADDSGLPNDRFFAVRPEGSVSTLKIQRTERGDSAVYLCASGQGLNNEQFFGPGTRLTVL.

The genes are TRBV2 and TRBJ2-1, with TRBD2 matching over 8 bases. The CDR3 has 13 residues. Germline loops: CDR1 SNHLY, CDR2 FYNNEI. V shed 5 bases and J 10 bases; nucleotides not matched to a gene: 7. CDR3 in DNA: TGTGCCAGCAGTCTGGACTCGGGGGGGGAGCAGTTCTTC. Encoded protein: CASSLDSGGEQFF.

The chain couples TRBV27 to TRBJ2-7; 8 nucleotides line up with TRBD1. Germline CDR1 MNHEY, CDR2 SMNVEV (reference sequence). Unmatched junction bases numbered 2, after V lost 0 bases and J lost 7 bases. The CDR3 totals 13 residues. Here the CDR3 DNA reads TGTGCCAGCAGTTTATCAAGACAGGGGGAGCAGTACTTC. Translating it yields CASSLSRQGEQYF.

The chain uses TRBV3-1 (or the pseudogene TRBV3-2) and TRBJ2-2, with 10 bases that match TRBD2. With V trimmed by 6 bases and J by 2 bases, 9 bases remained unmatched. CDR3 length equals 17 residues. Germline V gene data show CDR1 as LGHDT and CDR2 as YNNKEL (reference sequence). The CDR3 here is CASRRSLAGLNTGELFF. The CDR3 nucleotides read TGTGCCAGCAGACGATCACTAGCGGGGCTAAACACCGGGGAGCTGTTTTTT.

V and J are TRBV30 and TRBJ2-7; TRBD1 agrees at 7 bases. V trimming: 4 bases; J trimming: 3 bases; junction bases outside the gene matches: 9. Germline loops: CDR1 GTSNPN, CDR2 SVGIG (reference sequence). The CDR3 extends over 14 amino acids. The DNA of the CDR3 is TGTGCCTGGATAACTCCGGGACAGAACTACGAGCAGTACTTC. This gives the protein CAWITPGQNYEQYF.

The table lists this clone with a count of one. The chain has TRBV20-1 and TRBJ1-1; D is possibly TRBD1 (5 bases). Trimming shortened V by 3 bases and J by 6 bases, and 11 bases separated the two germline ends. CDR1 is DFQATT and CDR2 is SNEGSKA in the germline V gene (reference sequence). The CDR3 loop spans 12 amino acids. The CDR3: CSASIRDAEAFF. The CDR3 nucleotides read TGCAGTGCTAGTATCAGGGATGCTGAAGCTTTCTTT.

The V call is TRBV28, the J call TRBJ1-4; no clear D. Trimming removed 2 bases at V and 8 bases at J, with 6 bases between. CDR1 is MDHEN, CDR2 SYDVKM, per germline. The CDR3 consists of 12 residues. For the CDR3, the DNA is TGTGCCAGCAGTTTACAATTCGAAAAACTGTTTTTT. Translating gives CASSLQFEKLFF.

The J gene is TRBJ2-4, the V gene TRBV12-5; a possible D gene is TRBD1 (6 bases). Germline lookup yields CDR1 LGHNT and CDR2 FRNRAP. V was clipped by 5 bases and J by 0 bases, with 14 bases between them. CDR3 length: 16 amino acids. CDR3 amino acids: CASGPLQGTAKNIQYF. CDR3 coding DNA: TGTGCTAGTGGTCCGCTACAGGGCACAGCCAAAAACATTCAGTACTTC.

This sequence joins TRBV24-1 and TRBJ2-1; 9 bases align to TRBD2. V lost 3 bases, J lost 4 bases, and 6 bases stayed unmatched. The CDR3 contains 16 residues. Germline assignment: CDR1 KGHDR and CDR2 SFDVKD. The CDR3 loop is CATSDPSGTAYNEQFF. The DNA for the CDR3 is TGTGCCACCAGTGATCCTAGCGGGACGGCTTACAATGAGCAGTTCTTC.

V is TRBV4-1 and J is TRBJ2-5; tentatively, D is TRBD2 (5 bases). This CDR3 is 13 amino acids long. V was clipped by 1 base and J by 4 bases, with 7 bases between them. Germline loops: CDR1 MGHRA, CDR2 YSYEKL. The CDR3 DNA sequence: TGCGCCAGCAGCCAAGTCGGGGTAGAGACCCAGTACTTC. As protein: CASSQVGVETQYF.

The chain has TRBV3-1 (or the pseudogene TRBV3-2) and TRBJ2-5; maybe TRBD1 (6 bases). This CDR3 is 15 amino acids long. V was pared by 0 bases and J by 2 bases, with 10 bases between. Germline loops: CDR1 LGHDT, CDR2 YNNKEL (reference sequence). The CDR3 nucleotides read TGTGCCAGCAGCCAAGATAGAGGACAGCAAGAGACCCAGTACTTC. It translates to CASSQDRGQQETQYF.

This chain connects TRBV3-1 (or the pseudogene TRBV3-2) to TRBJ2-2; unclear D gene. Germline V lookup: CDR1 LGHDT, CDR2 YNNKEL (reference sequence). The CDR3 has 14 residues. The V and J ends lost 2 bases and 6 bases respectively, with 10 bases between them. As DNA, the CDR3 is TGTGCCAGCAGCCAACCTATAGCCGCCGGGGAGCTGTTTTTT. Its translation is CASSQPIAAGELFF.